The 18 T cell receptor beta chains below all came from one sample that was sequenced in a study of Graves' ophthalmopathy and Graves' hyperthyroidism. The sequenced template was RNA, covering the TCR beta CDR3 region. RT-PCR with HTBI primers came first, then second-round multiplex PCR. MiXCR was run by TCRdb on the multiplex PCR reads, yielding one entry per CDR3 protein. The sample includes about 370,000 distinct CDR3 sequences, about 18% of them seen just once. The sequencing sample was made of peripheral blood. These receptors all stem from an adult woman with stable Graves' hyperthyroidism.

The chain uses TRBV6-1 and TRBJ1-2; D call uncertain. The CDR3 has 12 residues. Germline CDR1 and CDR2: MNHNS and SASEGT. V dropped 6 bases and J dropped 4 bases, with 9 bases sitting between them. The CDR3 DNA is TGTGCCAGCAGAAGCCTCTCCTATGGCTACACCTTC. This sequence encodes CASRSLSYGYTF.

This clonotype occurred many times. The J gene is TRBJ2-7, the V gene TRBV4-3; 8 positions match TRBD1. With 1 base clipped from V and 5 bases from J, the junction kept 7 bases outside the gene matches. Germline CDR1 reads LGHNA; CDR2 reads YSLEER. The CDR3 contains 15 residues. CDR3 amino acids: CASSQGTGISDEQYF. The CDR3 coding sequence is TGCGCCAGCAGCCAAGGGACAGGGATTTCGGACGAGCAGTACTTC.

This clonotype was recorded many times. This chain connects TRBV7-8 to TRBJ2-6, with D unresolved. The CDR3 is 15 amino acids. CDR1 and CDR2 (germline): SGHVS, FQNEAQ. Between the trimmed V and J ends, which lost 6 bases and 2 bases, there was a span of 11 bases. The CDR3 nucleotides read TGTGCCAGCAGTCACCTGGTGGCTGGGGCCAACGTCCTGACTTTC. Amino acid sequence: CASSHLVAGANVLTF.

This clonotype appeared a few times. The genes are TRBV2 and TRBJ2-4, with 12 bases matching TRBD2. Trimming removed 10 bases from V and 11 bases from J; junction bases left unmatched: 12. In germline, CDR1 is SNHLY, CDR2 FYNNEI. This CDR3 has 14 residues. The CDR3 sequence: CAKTSGRLQGVQYF. The CDR3 bases are TGTGCCAAAACTAGCGGGAGGCTTCAAGGAGTTCAGTACTTC.

This clonotype was picked up many times. The chain has TRBV18 and TRBJ1-2; D ambiguous. The CDR3 runs to 13 residues. V dropped 4 bases and J dropped 2 bases, with 8 bases sitting between them. Germline V CDR1 and CDR2: KGHSH, LQKENI. Here the CDR3 reads CASSQDGNYGYTF. Written as DNA, the CDR3 is TGTGCCAGCTCACAGGACGGGAACTATGGCTACACCTTC.

Ten or more counts support this clonotype. The J gene is TRBJ2-5, the V gene TRBV7-2; 7 bases line up with TRBD1. The CDR3 runs to 13 residues. V lost 5 bases and J lost 5; bases outside the gene matches: 5. CDR1 SGHTA and CDR2 FQGNSA come from the germline V gene. CDR3 protein: CASSAQGRETQYF. CDR3 DNA: TGTGCCAGCAGCGCACAGGGGCGGGAGACCCAGTACTTC.

There are many counts of this clonotype. The gene calls are TRBV27 and TRBJ1-5; tentative D call: TRBD1 (5 bases). V dropped 2 bases and J dropped 1 base, with 9 bases sitting between them. Germline-derived CDR1 and CDR2 are MNHEY and SMNVEV (reference sequence). The CDR3 is 15 residues long. The CDR3 DNA reads TGTGCCAGCAGTTTACAGGGCATAAGCAATCAGCCCCAGCATTTT. It codes for CASSLQGISNQPQHF.

This clonotype came up many times. This chain links TRBV4-2 with TRBJ1-1; D not certain. Germline V gene lookup returns CDR1 LGHNA and CDR2 YNFKEQ. This CDR3 spans 16 amino acids. Trimming took off 1 base at V and 1 base at J, with 13 bases between the two ends. The CDR3 DNA reads TGTGCCAGCAGCCAAGGGCCTCCAGAGGGGAACACTGAAGCTTTCTTT. The encoded protein is CASSQGPPEGNTEAFF.

This clonotype was observed many times. The V call is TRBV6-2 or TRBV6-3, the J call TRBJ1-1; D is ambiguous. V lost 0 bases, J lost 4 bases, and 6 bases lay in between. Germline CDR1 MNHEY, CDR2 SVGEGT. CDR3 length equals 13 residues. The CDR3 reads CASSYSPVTEAFF. The CDR3 nucleotides read TGTGCCAGCAGTTACTCCCCGGTCACTGAAGCTTTCTTT.

In its sample, this clonotype was seen many times. The rearrangement joins TRBV19 to TRBJ2-7; D gene ambiguous. Trimming shortened V by 0 bases and J by 0 bases, and 6 bases separated the two germline ends. The CDR3 is made up of 14 amino acids. Germline CDR1 and CDR2: LNHDA and SQIVND (reference sequence). The CDR3 sequence: CASSIDSSSYEQYF. DNA for the CDR3: TGTGCCAGTAGTATAGACTCCAGCTCCTACGAGCAGTACTTC.

Ten or more counts support this clonotype. CDR3 residues: CASSGADSNQPQHF. In nucleotides, the CDR3 is TGTGCCAGCTCCGGGGCAGATAGCAATCAGCCCCAGCATTTT. The chain links TRBV6-1 to TRBJ1-5; perhaps TRBD1 as D (5 bases). V dropped 8 bases and J dropped 0 bases, with 11 bases sitting between them. Germline CDR1 is MNHNS and CDR2 is SASEGT. This CDR3 region has 14 residues.

This clonotype was detected ten times or more. This sequence joins TRBV19 and TRBJ2-7, with D unresolved. This CDR3 spans 13 amino acids. The germline V gene has CDR1 LNHDA and CDR2 SQIVND (reference sequence). V was pared by 7 bases and J by 3 bases, with 13 bases between. This chain's CDR3 is CASTSGGLYEQYF. The CDR3 coding sequence is TGTGCCAGTACTAGTGGCGGCCTCTACGAGCAGTACTTC.

This clonotype was counted at least ten times. The chain has TRBV18 and TRBJ2-7, with 9 positions matching TRBD2. Germline assignment: CDR1 KGHSH and CDR2 LQKENI. The CDR3 length is 13 residues. The ends lost 3 bases at V and 6 bases at J; junction bases unmatched: 3. Here the CDR3 reads CASSPSGRTEQYF. Here the CDR3 DNA reads TGTGCCAGCTCACCCAGCGGGAGGACCGAGCAGTACTTC.

This clonotype has ten or more counts. The chain is built from TRBV6-1 and TRBJ1-1; D remains unclear. The CDR3 sequence is 12 residues long. The V end lost 6 bases, the J end lost 1 base, and 6 bases lay between the germline ends. Germline V gives CDR1 MNHNS, CDR2 SASEGT. The CDR3 nucleotides are TGTGCCAGCAGGGTGGGGAACACTGAAGCTTTCTTT. Translated, it gives CASRVGNTEAFF.

A remark on this clonotype: The CDR3 does not end in the conserved phenylalanine or tryptophan, so this is likely a read error. No DNA is shown, since the ends of the CDR3 on it are uncertain; the CDR3 is the one TCRdb lists. This rearrangement joins TRBV28 to TRBJ1-1; TRBD1, the table's D call, was not compared with the DNA. Looked up from germline, CDR1 is MDHEN and CDR2 is SYDVKM. Counting both end residues, the CDR3 totals 13 amino acids. CDR3 in amino acids: CASSGGANTEVFL.

This clonotype appeared many times. V is TRBV20-1 and J is TRBJ2-5; TRBD2 might be the D (6 bases). This CDR3 region has 10 residues. Trimming took off 6 bases at V and 5 bases at J, with 7 bases between the two ends. Germline values: CDR1 DFQATT, CDR2 SNEGSKA (reference sequence). As DNA, the CDR3 is TGCAGTGCAGCGGGCGAGACCCAGTACTTC. Amino acids: CSAAGETQYF.

In its sample, this clonotype was seen many times. V is TRBV6-1 and J is TRBJ1-1; 8 bases agree with TRBD1. The CDR3 contains 12 residues. CDR1 is MNHNS and CDR2 is SASEGT in the germline V gene. Losses at the gene ends were 10 bases for V and 4 bases for J; bases not matched to a gene: 5. The CDR3 spells CATLTGGTEAFF. The DNA of the CDR3 is TGTGCCACCCTTACAGGGGGCACTGAAGCTTTCTTT.

This rearrangement joins TRBV20-1 to TRBJ1-1; 7 bases are shared with TRBD1. V lost 2 bases, J lost 6 bases, and 15 bases stayed unmatched. CDR3 length equals 16 residues. Germline loops: CDR1 DFQATT, CDR2 SNEGSKA (reference sequence). The CDR3 DNA reads TGCAGTGCTAGATTCCGGGACAGTTCGAGAATAGCTGAAGCTTTCTTT. This translates into CSARFRDSSRIAEAFF.